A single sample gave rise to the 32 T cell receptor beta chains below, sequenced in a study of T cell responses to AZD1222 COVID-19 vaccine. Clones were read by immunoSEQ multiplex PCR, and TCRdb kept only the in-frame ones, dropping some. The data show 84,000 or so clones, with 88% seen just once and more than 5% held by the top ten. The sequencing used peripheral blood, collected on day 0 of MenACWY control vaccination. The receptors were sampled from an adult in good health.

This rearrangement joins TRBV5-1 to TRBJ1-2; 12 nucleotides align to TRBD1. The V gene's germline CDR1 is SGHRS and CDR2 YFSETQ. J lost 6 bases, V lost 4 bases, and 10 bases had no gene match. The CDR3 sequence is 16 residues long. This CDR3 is CASSLGQGAQVNGYTF. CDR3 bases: TGCGCCAGCAGCCTGGGACAGGGGGCGCAGGTAAATGGCTACACCTTC.

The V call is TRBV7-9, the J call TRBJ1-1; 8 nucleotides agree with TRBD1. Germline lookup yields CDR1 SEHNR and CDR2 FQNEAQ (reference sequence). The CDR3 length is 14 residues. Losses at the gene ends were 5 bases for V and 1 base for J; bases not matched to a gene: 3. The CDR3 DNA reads TGTGCCAGCAGCCTGACAGGGGCGAACACTGAAGCTTTCTTT. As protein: CASSLTGANTEAFF.

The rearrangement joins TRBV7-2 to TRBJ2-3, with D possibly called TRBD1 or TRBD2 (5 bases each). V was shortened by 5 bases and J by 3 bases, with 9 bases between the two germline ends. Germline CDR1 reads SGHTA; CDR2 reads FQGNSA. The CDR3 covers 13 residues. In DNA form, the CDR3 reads TGTGCCAGCAGCCGGGGCCGGACAGATACGCAGTATTTT. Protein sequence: CASSRGRTDTQYF.

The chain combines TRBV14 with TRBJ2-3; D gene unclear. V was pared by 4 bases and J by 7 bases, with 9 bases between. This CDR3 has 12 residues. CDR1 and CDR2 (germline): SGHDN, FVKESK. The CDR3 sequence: CASSLAQYTQYF. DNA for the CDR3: TGTGCCAGCAGCCTCGCCCAGTATACGCAGTATTTT.

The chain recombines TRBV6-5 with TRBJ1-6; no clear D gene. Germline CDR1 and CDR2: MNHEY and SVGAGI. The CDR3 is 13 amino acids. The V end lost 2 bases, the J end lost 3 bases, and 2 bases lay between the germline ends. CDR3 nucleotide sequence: TGTGCCAGCAGTTACGACTATAATTCACCCCTCCACTTT. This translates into CASSYDYNSPLHF.

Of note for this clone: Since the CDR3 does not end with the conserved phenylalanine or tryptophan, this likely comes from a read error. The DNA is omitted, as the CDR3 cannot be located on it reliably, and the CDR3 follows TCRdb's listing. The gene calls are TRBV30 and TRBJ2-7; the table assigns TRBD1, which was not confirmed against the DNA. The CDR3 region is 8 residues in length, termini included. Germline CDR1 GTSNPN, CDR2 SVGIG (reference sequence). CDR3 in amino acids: CAWSGDSP.

In nucleotides, the CDR3 is TGTGCCAGCAGCCCCCTCCCCGTAGAGACCCAGTACTTC. As protein: CASSPLPVETQYF. V and J are TRBV11-2 and TRBJ2-5; D gene ambiguous. Trimming left V 5 bases short and J 4 bases short, with 11 bases between. The V gene's germline CDR1 is SGHAT and CDR2 FQNNGV. This CDR3 has 13 amino acids.

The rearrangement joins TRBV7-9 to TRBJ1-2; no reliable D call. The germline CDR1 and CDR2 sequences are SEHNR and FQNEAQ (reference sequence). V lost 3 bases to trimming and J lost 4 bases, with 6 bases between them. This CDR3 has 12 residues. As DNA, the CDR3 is TGTGCCAGCAGCTTGGCCCTCTATGGCTACACCTTC. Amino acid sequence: CASSLALYGYTF.

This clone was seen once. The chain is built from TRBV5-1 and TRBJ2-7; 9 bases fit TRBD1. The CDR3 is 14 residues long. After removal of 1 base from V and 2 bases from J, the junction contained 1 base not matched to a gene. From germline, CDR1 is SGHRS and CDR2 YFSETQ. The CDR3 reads CASSLTGGPYEQYF. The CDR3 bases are TGCGCCAGCAGCTTGACAGGGGGCCCCTACGAGCAGTACTTC.

The CDR3 reads CATSRTGRTYEQYF. In DNA, the CDR3 is TGTGCCACCAGCAGGACAGGGAGGACCTACGAGCAGTACTTC. The chain carries TRBV15 and TRBJ2-7; D may be TRBD1 (7 bases). Germline CDR1 is LNHNV and CDR2 is YYDKDF (reference sequence). The CDR3 loop spans 14 amino acids. V was pared by 3 bases and J by 2 bases, with 11 bases between.

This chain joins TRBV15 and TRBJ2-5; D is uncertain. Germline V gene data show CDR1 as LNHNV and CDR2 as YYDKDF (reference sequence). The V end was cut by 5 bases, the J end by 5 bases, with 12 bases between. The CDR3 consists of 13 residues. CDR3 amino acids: CATSPPLGETQYF. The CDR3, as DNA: TGTGCCACCAGCCCGCCACTGGGGGAGACCCAGTACTTC.

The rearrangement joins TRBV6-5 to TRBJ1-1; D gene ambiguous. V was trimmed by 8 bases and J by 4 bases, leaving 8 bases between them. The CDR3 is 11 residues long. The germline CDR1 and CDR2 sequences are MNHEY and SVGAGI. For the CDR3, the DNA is TGTGCCAGCCGCTTTGGCACTGAAGCTTTCTTT. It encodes CASRFGTEAFF.

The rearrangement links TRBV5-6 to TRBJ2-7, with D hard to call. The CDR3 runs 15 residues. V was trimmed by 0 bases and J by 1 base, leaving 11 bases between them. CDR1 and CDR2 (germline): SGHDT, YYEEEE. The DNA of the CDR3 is TGTGCCAGCAGCTTGGTGGGCGAAGGGTCCTACGAGCAGTACTTC. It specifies CASSLVGEGSYEQYF.

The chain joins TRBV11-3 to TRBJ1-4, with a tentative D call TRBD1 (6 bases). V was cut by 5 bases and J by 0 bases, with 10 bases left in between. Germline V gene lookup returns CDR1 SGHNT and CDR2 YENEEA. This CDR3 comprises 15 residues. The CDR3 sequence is CASSARTATNEKLFF. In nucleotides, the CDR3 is TGTGCCAGCAGCGCCCGGACAGCAACTAATGAAAAACTGTTTTTT.

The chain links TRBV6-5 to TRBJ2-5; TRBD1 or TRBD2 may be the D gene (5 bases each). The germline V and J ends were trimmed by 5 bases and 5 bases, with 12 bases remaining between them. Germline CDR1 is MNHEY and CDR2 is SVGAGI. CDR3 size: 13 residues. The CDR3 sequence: CASSPSGTETQYF. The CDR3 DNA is TGTGCCAGCAGTCCCTCAGGGACCGAGACCCAGTACTTC.

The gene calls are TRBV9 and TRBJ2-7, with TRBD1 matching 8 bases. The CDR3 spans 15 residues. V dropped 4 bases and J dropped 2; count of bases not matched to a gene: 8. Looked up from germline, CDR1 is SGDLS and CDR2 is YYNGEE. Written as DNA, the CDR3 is TGTGCCAGCAGCCCACGGGACAGGCTTACCTACGAGCAGTACTTC. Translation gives CASSPRDRLTYEQYF. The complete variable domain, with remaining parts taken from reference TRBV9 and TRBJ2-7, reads DSGVTQTPKHLITATGQRVTLRCSPRSGDLSVYWYQQSLDQGLQFLIQYYNGEERAKGNILERFSAQQFPDLHSELNLSSLELGDSALYFCASSPRDRLTYEQYFGPGTRLTVT.

This CDR3 is CASSPPGLYNEQFF. CDR3 DNA sequence: TGTGCCAGCAGTCCCCCAGGTTTATACAATGAGCAGTTCTTC. The chain uses TRBV2 and TRBJ2-1; D remains ambiguous. CDR1 is SNHLY, CDR2 FYNNEI, per germline. V gave up 5 bases and J gave up 4 bases, with 12 bases separating them. CDR3 size: 14 residues. Using reference TRBV2 and TRBJ2-1 for the parts outside the CDR3, the full variable domain is EPEVTQTPSHQVTQMGQEVILRCVPISNHLYFYWYRQILGQKVEFLVSFYNNEISEKSEIFDDQFSVERPDGSNFTLKIRSTKLEDSAMYFCASSPPGLYNEQFFGPGTRLTVL.

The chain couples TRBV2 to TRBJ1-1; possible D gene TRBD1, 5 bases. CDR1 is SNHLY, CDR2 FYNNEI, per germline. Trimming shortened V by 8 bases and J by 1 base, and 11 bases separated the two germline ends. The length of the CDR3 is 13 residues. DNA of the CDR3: TGTGCCAGCGGGCGGGGACCGAACACTGAAGCTTTCTTT. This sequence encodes CASGRGPNTEAFF. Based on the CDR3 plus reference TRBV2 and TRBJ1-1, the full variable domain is EPEVTQTPSHQVTQMGQEVILRCVPISNHLYFYWYRQILGQKVEFLVSFYNNEISEKSEIFDDQFSVERPDGSNFTLKIRSTKLEDSAMYFCASGRGPNTEAFFGQGTRLTVV.

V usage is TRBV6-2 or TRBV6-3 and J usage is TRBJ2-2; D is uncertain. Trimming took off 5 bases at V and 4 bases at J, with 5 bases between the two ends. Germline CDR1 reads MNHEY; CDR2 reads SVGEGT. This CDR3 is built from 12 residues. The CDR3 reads CASSPSTGELFF. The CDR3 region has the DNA TGTGCCAGCAGTCCGAGCACCGGGGAGCTGTTTTTT.

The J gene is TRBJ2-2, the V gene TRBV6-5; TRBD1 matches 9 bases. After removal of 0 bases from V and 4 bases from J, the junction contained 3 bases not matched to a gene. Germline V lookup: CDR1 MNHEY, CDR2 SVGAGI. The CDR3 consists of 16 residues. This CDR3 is CASSYSGTGSTGELFF. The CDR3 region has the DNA TGTGCCAGCAGTTACTCGGGGACAGGGAGCACCGGGGAGCTGTTTTTT.

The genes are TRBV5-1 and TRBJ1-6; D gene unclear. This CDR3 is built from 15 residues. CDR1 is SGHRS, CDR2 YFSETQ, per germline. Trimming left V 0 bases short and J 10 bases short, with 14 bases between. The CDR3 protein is CASSLAGMADSPLHF. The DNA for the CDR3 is TGCGCCAGCAGCTTGGCCGGGATGGCAGACTCACCCCTCCACTTT.

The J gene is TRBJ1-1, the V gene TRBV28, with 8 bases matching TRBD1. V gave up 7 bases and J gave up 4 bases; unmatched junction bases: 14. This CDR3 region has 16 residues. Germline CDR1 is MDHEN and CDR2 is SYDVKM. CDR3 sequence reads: CASTLPDRVLGTEAFF. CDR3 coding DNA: TGTGCCAGCACCCTCCCGGACAGGGTCCTCGGCACTGAAGCTTTCTTT.

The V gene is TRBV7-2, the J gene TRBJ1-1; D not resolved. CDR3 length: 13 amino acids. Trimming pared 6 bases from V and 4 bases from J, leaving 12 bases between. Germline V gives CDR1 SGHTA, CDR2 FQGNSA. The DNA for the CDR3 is TGTGCCAGCAGGACCGGGGTTGGCACTGAAGCTTTCTTT. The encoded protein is CASRTGVGTEAFF.

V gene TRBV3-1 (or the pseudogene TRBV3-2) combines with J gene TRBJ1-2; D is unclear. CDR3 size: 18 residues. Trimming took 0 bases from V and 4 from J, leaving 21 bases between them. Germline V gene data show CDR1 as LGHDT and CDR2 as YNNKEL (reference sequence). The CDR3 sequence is CASSQEKQSILRGYGYTF. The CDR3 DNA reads TGTGCCAGCAGCCAAGAAAAGCAGTCGATACTACGGGGCTATGGCTACACCTTC.

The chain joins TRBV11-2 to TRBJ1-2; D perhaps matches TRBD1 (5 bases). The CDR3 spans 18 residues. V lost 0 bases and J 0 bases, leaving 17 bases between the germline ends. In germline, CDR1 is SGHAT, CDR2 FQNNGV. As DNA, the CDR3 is TGTGCCAGCAGCTTAGAGGGTTTCGGGGGAACAGCTAACTATGGCTACACCTTC. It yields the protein CASSLEGFGGTANYGYTF.

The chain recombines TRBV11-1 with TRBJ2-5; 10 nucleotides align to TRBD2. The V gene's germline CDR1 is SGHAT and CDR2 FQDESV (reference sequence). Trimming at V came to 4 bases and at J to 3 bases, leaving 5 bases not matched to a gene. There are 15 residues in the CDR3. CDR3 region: CASSSSGTSEETQYF. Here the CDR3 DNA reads TGTGCCAGCAGCTCCTCCGGGACTAGCGAAGAGACCCAGTACTTC.

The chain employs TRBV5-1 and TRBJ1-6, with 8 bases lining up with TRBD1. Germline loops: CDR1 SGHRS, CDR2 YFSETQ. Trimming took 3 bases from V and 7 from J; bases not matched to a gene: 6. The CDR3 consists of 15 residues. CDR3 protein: CASSWGQVKNSPLHF. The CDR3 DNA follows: TGCGCCAGCAGCTGGGGACAGGTCAAAAATTCACCCCTCCACTTT.

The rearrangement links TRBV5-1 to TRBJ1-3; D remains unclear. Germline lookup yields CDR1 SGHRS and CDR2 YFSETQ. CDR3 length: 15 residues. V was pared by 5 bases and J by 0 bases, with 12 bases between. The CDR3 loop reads CASRVQSASGNTIYF. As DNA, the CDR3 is TGCGCCAGCAGGGTCCAGTCCGCCTCTGGAAACACCATATATTTT.

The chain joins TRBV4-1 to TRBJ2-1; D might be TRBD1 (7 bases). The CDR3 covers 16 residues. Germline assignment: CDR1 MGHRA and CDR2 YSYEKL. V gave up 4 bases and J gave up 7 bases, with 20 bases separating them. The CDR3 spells CASSPTGRGVRNEQFF. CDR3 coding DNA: TGCGCCAGCAGCCCGACCGGCAGGGGGGTCCGAAATGAGCAGTTCTTC.

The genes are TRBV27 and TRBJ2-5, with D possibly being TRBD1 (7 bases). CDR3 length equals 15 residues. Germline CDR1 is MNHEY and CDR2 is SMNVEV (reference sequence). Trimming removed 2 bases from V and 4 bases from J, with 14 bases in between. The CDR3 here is CASSLTGAGGETQYF. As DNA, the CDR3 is TGTGCCAGCAGTTTAACGGGAGCAGGGGGAGAGACCCAGTACTTC.

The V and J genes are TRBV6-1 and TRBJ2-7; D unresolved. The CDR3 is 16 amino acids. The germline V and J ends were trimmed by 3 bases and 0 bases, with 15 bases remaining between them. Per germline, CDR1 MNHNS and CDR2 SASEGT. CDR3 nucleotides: TGTGCCAGCAGTGACCAGTACCTATCGGGCTCCTACGAGCAGTACTTC. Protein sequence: CASSDQYLSGSYEQYF.

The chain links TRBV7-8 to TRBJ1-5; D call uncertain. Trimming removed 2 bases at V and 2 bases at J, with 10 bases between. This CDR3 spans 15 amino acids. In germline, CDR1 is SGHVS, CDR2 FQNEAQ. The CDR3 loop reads CASSLLFQGNQPQHF. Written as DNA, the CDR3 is TGTGCCAGCAGCTTACTATTCCAGGGCAATCAGCCCCAGCATTTT. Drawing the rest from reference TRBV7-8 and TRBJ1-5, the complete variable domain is GAGVSQSPRYKVAKRGQDVALRCDPISGHVSLFWYQQALGQGPEFLTYFQNEAQLDKSGLPSDRFFAERPEGSVSTLKIQRTQQEDSAVYLCASSLLFQGNQPQHFGDGTRLSIL.